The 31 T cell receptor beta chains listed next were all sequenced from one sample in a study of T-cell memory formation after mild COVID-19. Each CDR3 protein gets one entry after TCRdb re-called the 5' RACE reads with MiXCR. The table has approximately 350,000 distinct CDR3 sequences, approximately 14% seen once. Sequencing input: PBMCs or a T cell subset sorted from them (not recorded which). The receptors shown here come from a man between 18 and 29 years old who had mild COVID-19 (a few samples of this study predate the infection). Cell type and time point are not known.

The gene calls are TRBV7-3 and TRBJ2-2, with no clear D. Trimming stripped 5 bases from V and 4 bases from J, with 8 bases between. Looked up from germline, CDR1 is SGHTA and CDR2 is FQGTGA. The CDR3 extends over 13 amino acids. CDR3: CASSPPVTGELFF. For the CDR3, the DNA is TGTGCCAGCAGCCCTCCGGTCACCGGGGAGCTGTTTTTT.

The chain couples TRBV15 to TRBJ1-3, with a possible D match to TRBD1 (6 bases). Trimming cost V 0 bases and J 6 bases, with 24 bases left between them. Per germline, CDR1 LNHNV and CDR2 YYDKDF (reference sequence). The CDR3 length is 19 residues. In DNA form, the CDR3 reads TGTGCCACCAGCAGAGACCCTTTTCTCGGGGGGCTCTTGGAAAACACCATATATTTT. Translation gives CATSRDPFLGGLLENTIYF.

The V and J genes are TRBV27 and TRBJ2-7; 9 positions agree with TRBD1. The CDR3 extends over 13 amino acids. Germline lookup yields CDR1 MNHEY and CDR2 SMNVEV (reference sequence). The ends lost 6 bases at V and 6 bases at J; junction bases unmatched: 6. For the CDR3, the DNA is TGTGCCAGCAGCCCCGGGGACAGGGTCGAGCAGTACTTC. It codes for CASSPGDRVEQYF.

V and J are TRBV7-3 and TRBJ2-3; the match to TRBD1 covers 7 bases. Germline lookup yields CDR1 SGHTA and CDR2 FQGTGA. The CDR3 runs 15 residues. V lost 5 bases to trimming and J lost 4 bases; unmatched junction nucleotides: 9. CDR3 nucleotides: TGTGCCAGCAGCCAAACAAGGGACAGTCCAGATACGCAGTATTTT. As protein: CASSQTRDSPDTQYF.

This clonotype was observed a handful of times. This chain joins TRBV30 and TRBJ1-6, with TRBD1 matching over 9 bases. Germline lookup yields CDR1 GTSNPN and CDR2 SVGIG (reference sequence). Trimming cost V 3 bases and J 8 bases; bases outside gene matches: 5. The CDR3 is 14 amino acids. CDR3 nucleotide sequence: TGTGCCTGGAGCCCAGGACAGGGGCATTCACCCCTCCACTTT. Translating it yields CAWSPGQGHSPLHF. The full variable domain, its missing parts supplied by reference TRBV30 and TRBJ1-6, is SQTIHQWPATLVQPVGSPLSLECTVEGTSNPNLYWYRQAAGRGLQLLFYSVGIGQISSEVPQNLSASRPQDRQFILSSKKLLLSDSGFYLCAWSPGQGHSPLHFGNGTRLTVT.

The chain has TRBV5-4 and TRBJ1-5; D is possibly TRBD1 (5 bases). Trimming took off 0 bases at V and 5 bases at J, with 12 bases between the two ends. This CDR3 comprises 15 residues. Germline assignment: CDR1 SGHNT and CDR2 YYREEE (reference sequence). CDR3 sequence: CASSLGGSRDQPQHF. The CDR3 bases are TGTGCCAGCAGCTTGGGGGGCAGTAGGGATCAGCCCCAGCATTTT.

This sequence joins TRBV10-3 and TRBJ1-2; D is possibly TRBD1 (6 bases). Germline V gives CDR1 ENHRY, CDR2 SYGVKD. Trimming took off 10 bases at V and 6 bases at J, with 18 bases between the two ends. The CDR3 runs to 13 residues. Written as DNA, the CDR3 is TGTGCCACAATACCACAGGGTGAAGATGGCTACACCTTC. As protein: CATIPQGEDGYTF.

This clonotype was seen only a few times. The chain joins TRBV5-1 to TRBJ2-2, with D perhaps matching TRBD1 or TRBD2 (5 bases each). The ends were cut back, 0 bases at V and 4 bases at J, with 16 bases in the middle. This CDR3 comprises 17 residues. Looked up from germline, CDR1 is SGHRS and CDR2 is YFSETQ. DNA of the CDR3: TGCGCCAGCAGCTTGGTGTCAGGGAGCCGCGGCACCGGGGAGCTGTTTTTT. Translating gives CASSLVSGSRGTGELFF.

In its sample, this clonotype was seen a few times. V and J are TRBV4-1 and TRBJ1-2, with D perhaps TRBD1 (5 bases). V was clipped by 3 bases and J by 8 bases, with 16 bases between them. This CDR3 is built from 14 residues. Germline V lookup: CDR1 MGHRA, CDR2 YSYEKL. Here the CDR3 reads CASSQPNDWGGYTF. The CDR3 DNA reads TGCGCCAGCAGCCAGCCCAACGACTGGGGCGGCTACACCTTC.

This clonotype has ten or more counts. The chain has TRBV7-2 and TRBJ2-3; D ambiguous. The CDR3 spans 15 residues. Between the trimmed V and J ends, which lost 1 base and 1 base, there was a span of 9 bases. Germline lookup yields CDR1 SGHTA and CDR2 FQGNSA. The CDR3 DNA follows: TGTGCCAGCAGCTTAGTATACGGACGCACAGATACGCAGTATTTT. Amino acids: CASSLVYGRTDTQYF.

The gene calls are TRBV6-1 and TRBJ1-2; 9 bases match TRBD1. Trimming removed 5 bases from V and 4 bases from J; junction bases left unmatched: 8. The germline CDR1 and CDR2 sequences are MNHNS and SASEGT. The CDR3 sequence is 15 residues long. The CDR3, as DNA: TGTGCCAGCAGTCGAACCGGGACAGGGCTCTATGGCTACACCTTC. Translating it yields CASSRTGTGLYGYTF.

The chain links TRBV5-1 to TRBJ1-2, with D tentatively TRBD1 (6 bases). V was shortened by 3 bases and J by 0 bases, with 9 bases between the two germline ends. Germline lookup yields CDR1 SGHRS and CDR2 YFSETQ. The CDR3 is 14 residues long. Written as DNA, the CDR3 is TGCGCCAGCAGCTCCGGGACATCTAACTATGGCTACACCTTC. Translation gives CASSSGTSNYGYTF.

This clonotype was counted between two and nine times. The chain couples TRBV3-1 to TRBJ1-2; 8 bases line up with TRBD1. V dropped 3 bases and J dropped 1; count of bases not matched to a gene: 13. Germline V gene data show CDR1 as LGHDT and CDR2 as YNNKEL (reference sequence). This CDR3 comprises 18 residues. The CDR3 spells CASSQVAGGGIFNYGYTF. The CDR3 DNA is TGTGCCAGCAGCCAGGTCGCAGGGGGCGGAATTTTTAACTATGGCTACACCTTC.

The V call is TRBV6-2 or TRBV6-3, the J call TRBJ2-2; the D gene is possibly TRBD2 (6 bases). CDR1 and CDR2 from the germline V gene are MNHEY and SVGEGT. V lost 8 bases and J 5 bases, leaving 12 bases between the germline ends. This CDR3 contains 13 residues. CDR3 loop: CASGGLRTGELFF. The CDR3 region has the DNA TGTGCCAGCGGAGGGCTCAGGACCGGGGAGCTGTTTTTT.

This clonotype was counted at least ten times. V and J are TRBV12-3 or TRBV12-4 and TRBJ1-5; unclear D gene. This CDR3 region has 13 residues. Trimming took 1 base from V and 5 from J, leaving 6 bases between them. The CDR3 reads CASSLEGYQPQHF. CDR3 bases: TGTGCCAGCAGTTTAGAGGGCTATCAGCCCCAGCATTTT.

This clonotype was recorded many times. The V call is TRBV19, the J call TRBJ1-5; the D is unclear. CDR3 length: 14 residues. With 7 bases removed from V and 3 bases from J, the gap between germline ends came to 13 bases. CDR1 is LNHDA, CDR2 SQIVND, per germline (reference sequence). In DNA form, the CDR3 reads TGTGCCAGTAACCCTCCAGCGCCCAATCAGCCCCAGCATTTT. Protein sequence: CASNPPAPNQPQHF.

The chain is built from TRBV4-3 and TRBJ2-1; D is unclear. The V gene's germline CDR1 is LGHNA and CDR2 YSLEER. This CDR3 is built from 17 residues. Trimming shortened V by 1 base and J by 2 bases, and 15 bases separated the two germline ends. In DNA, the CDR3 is TGCGCCAGCAGCCAAGGCCCCTCGGGCGGTCCCTACAATGAGCAGTTCTTC. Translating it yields CASSQGPSGGPYNEQFF.

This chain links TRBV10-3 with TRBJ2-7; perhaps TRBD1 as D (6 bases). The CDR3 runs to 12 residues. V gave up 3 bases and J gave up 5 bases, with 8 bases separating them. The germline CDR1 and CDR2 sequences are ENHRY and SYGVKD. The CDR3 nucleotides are TGTGCCATCAGTGAACAGGGCCACGAGCAGTACTTC. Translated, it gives CAISEQGHEQYF.

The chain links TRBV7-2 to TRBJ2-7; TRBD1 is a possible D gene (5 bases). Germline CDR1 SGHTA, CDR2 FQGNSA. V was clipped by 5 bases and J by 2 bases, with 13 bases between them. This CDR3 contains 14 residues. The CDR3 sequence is CASSPARAPYEQYF. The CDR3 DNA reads TGTGCCAGCAGCCCTGCCAGGGCCCCCTACGAGCAGTACTTC.

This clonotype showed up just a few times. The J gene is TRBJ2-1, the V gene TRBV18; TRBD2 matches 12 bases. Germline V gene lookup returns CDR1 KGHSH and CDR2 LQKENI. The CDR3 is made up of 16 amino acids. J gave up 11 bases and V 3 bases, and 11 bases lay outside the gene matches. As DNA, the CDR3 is TGTGCCAGCTCACCCAGACTAGCGGGGGCCTTCGCTAAGCAGTTCTTC. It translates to CASSPRLAGAFAKQFF. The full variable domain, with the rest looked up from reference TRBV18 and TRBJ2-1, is NAGVMQNPRHLVRRRGQEARLRCSPMKGHSHVYWYRQLPEEGLKFMVYLQKENIIDESGMPKERFSAEFPKEGPSILRIQQVVRGDSAAYFCASSPRLAGAFAKQFFGPGTRLTVL.

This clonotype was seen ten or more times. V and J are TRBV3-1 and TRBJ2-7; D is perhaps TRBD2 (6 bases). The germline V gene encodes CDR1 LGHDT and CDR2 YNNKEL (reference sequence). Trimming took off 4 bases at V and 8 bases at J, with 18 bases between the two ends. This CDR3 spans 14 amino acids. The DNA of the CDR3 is TGTGCCAGCAGCCTGACTAATTGGCGGGGCCAGCAGTACTTC. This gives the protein CASSLTNWRGQQYF.

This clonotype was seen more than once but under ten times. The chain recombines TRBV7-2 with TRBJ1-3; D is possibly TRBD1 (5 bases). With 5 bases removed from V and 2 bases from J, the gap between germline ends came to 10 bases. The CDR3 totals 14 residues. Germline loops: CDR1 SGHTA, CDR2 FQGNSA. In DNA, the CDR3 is TGTGCCAGCAGCATTGCAGGGACTGGAAACACCATATATTTT. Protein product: CASSIAGTGNTIYF.

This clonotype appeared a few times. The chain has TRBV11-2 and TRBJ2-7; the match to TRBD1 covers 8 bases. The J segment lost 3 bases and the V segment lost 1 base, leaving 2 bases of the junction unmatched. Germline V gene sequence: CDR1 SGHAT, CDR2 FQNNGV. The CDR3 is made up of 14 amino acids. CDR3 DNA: TGTGCCAGCAGCTTAGGGACAGGGTTCTACGAGCAGTACGTC. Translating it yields CASSLGTGFYEQYV.

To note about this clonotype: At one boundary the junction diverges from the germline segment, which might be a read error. The chain's CDR3 is CAGSFSGETQYF. In DNA form, the CDR3 reads TGCGCCGGCAGCTTTTCGGGGGAGACCCAGTACTTC. The chain links TRBV5-1 to TRBJ2-5, with a tentative D call TRBD2 (5 bases). Germline CDR1 SGHRS, CDR2 YFSETQ. CDR3 length: 12 residues.

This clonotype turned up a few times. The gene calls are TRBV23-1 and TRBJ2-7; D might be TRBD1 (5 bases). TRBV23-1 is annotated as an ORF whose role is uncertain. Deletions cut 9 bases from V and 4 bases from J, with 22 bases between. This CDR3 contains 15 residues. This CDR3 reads CASRRGRVEKYEQYV. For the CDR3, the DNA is TGCGCCAGTCGAAGGGGCAGGGTAGAGAAGTACGAGCAGTACGTC.

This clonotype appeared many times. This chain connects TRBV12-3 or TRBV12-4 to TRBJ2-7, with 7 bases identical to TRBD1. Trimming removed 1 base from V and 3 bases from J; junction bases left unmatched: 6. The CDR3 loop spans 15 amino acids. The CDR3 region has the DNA TGTGCCAGCAGTTTAGACACGGGACAGAACTACGAGCAGTACTTC. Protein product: CASSLDTGQNYEQYF.

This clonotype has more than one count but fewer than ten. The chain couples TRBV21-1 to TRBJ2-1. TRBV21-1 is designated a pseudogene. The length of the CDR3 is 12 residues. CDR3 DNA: TGTGCCAGCAGCAAGGGGTACAATGAGCAGTTCTTC. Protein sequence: CASSKGYNEQFF.

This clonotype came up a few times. The CDR3 reads CSAGTGGFQPQHF. The CDR3 coding sequence is TGCAGTGCTGGGACAGGGGGATTTCAGCCCCAGCATTTT. The chain carries TRBV20-1 and TRBJ1-5; 11 nucleotides match TRBD1. Germline V lookup: CDR1 DFQATT, CDR2 SNEGSKA (reference sequence). Unmatched junction bases numbered 3, after V lost 5 bases and J lost 6 bases. The CDR3 sequence is 13 residues long.

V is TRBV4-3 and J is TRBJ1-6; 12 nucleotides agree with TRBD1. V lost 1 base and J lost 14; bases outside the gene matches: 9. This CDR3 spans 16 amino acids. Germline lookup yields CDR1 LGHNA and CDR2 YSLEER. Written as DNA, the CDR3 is TGCGCCAGCAGCCAAGTTACGGGACAGGGGGCGGGGGCCCTCCACTTT. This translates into CASSQVTGQGAGALHF.

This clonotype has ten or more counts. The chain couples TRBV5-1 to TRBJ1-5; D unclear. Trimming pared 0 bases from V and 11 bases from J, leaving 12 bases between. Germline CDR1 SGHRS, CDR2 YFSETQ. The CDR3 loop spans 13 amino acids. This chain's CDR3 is CASSLALVQAQHF. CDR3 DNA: TGCGCCAGCAGCTTGGCCCTCGTTCAAGCCCAGCATTTT. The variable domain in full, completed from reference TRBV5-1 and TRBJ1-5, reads KAGVTQTPRYLIKTRGQQVTLSCSPISGHRSVSWYQQTPGQGLQFLFEYFSETQRNKGNFPGRFSGRQFSNSRSEMNVSTLELGDSALYLCASSLALVQAQHFGDGTRLSIL.

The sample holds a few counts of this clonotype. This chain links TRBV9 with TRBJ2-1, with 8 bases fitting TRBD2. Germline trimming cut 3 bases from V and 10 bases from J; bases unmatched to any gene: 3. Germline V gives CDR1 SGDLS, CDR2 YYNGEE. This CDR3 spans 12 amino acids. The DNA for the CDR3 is TGTGCCAGCAGCGGACTAGCGTACGAGCAGTTCTTC. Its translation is CASSGLAYEQFF.